Detailed here is one T cell receptor (beta chain). The sample originates from a study of blood T cells in healthy people across ages. In germline, CDR1 is MDHEN, CDR2 SYDVKM. The germline V and J ends were trimmed by 8 bases and 2 bases, with 12 bases remaining between them. The CDR3 runs 14 residues. With a J-beta primer mix and a sample-barcoded 5' primer, a second PCR ran 7 to 11 cycles. From the 5' RACE reads, TCRdb called clonotypes with MiXCR, one entry per CDR3 protein. The sample yields over 600,000 distinct CDR3 sequences, 20% to 25% seen once. This rearrangement joins TRBV28 to TRBJ2-2; D call uncertain. Input material: blood. This receptor was obtained from a man in his sixties or seventies in good health. The CDR3 coding sequence is TGTGCCAGCTGGGCGAGTTTAAACACCGGGGAGCTGTTTTTT. Its translation is CASWASLNTGELFF.